This TCR beta chain stems from a study of OX40 agonist ivuxolimab in advanced cancers. Study context: As their treatment, patients were administered ivuxolimab, an agonistic anti-OX40 (CD134) antibody. Patients with prior anti-PD-1, anti-PD-L1 or anti-CTLA-4 therapy were eligible; less than 50% had some. The dose of intravenous ivuxolimab that patients received every 2 weeks ranged from 0.01 to 10 mg/kg. Study results and caveats: Expanded clones tended on average to be more numerous among CD8+ T cells than CD4+.

Of note for this clone: The antigen remains unidentified.

The ends lost 5 bases at V and 5 bases at J; junction bases unmatched: 5. The CDR3 extends over 13 amino acids. The germline V gene encodes CDR1 SNHLY and CDR2 FYNNEI. Only in-frame clones appear in the TCRdb table, and some are missing; sequencing was by immunoSEQ multiplex PCR. Of about 10,000 clones in the sample, more than 60% are singletons; the top ten hold approximately 30%. The sequenced sample was CD4+ or CD8+ T cells sorted from blood, obtained in a trial of the OX40 agonist ivuxolimab. The clonotype was recovered from an adult with an advanced solid tumor such as melanoma, head and neck, liver or kidney cancer. The V call is TRBV2, the J call TRBJ2-5; 7 bases line up with TRBD1. Here the CDR3 reads CASSTTGRETQYF. In DNA form, the CDR3 reads TGTGCCAGCAGTACGACAGGGCGGGAGACCCAGTACTTC.